A single TCR beta chain is shown here with its context. The CDR3 runs to 13 residues. V was trimmed by 4 bases and J by 4 bases, leaving 8 bases between them. The germline CDR1 and CDR2 sequences are LNHDA and SQIVND (reference sequence). These data are taken from a study of PD-L1 blockade in urothelial cancer. About the research overall: Prior chemotherapy ranged from 0 to 3 regimens per patient. Analyzed time points were 3 weeks (second dose) and 6 weeks after therapy began. Typically, measured as a median, blood samples had 110,000 to 150,000 T cells.

The method was immunoSEQ multiplex PCR; TCRdb's version includes in-frame clones alone and lacks a portion of them. The top ten clones hold 2% to 3% of a sample with 45,000 to 60,000 clones, 88% of them seen once. Time point defined: peripheral blood 6 weeks after treatment start. The specimen was PBMCs, collected around atezolizumab (anti-PD-L1) treatment. The clonotype originates from a man in his 60s with urothelial cancer. J is TRBJ2-1 and V is TRBV19; weak D call: TRBD2 (6 bases). The CDR3 DNA reads TGTGCCAGTAGTACTGGGGGGTACAATGAGCAGTTCTTC. This gives the protein CASSTGGYNEQFF.